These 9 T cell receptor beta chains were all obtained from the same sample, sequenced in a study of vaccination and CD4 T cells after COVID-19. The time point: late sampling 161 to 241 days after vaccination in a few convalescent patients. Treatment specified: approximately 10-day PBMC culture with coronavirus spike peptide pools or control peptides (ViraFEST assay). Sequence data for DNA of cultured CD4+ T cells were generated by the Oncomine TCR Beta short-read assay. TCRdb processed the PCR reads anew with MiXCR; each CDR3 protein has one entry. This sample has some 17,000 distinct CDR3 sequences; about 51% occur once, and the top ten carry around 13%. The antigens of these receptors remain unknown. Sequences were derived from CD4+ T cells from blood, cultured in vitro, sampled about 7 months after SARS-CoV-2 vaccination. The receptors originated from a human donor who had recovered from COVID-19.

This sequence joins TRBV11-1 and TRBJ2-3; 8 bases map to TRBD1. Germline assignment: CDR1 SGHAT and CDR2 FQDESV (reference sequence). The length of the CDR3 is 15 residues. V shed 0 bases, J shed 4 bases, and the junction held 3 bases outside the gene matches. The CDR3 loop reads CASSLADRDADTQYF. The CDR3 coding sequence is TGTGCCAGCAGCTTAGCGGACAGGGACGCAGATACGCAGTATTTT.

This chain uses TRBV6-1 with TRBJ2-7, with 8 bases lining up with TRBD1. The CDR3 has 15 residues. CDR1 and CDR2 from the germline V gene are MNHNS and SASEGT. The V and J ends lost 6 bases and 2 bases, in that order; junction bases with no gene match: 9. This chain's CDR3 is CASSPTQGATYEQYF. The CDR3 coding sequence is TGTGCCAGCAGCCCGACCCAGGGGGCAACCTACGAGCAGTACTTC.

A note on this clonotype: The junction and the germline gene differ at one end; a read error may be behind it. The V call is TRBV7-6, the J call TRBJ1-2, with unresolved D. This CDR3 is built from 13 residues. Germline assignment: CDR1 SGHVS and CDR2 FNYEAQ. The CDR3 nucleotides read TGTGCCAGCGGCTTTGCCGAGGGCGGTGGCTACACCTTC. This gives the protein CASGFAEGGGYTF.

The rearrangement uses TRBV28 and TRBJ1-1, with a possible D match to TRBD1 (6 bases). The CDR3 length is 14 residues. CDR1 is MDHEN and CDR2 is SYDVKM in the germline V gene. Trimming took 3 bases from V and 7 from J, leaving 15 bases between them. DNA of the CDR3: TGTGCCAGCAGTTTGGGGGGCGACTCGCTTGAAGCTTTCTTT. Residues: CASSLGGDSLEAFF.

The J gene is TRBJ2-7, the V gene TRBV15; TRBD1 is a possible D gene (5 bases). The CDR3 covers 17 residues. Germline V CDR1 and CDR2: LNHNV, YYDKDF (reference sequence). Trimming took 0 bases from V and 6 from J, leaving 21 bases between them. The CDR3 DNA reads TGTGCCACCAGCAGAGAGGAAACCAGGGTCGTATCGGGCGAGCAGTACTTC. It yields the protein CATSREETRVVSGEQYF.

In DNA form, the CDR3 reads TGTGCCACCGCATGGACAGGAGACACAGATACGCAGTATTTT. The encoded protein is CATAWTGDTDTQYF. V gene TRBV24-1 combines with J gene TRBJ2-3; 7 nucleotides match TRBD1. This CDR3 region has 14 residues. The J segment lost 2 bases and the V segment lost 9 bases, leaving 7 bases of the junction unmatched. Germline values: CDR1 KGHDR, CDR2 SFDVKD.

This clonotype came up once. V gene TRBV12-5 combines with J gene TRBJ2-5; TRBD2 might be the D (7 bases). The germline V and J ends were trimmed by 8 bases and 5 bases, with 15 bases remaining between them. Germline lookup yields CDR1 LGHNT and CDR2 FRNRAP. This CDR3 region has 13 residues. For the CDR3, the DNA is TGTGCTAGTTGTTGGGGGGGCGGGGAGACCCAGTACTTC. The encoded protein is CASCWGGGETQYF.

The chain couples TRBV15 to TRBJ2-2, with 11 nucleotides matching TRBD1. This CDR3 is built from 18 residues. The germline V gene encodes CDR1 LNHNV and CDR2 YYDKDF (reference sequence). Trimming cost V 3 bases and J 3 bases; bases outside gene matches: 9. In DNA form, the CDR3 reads TGTGCCACCAGCAGGCGGACAGGGGGCACCTTTTACACCGGGGAGCTGTTTTTT. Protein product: CATSRRTGGTFYTGELFF.

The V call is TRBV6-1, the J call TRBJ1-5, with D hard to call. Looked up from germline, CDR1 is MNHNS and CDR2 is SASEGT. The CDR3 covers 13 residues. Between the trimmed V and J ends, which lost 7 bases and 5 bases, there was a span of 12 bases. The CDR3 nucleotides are TGTGCCAGCAACCAGACCCCGGATCAGCCCCAGCATTTT. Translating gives CASNQTPDQPQHF.